Sequencing of this T cell receptor (beta chain) was carried out in a study of healthy donors' naive CD4 and CD8 T cells. Looked up from germline, CDR1 is LNHDA and CDR2 is SQIVND (reference sequence). The germline V and J ends were trimmed by 3 bases and 2 bases, with 10 bases remaining between them. CDR3 size: 15 residues. Starting from approximately 500 ng of total RNA, TCR libraries were made with linear amplification. TCRdb re-called the reads with MiXCR, one entry per CDR3 protein. The data contain 180,000 or so distinct CDR3 sequences, under 85% of them singletons. Study conclusions and caveats: Reportedly, most V and J gene segments showed naive CD4+ versus CD8+ bias.

In regard to this clonotype: Its antigen is not known.

The TCR was taken from a pool of human donors in good health; the sample pools cells from several healthy donors. The chain has TRBV19 and TRBJ2-2; D is undetermined. The sequencing input was naive CD4+ and CD8+ T cells sorted from blood, pooled from several donors. CDR3 region: CASSIVPSNTGELFF. DNA for the CDR3: TGTGCCAGTAGTATTGTGCCTTCCAACACCGGGGAGCTGTTTTTT.